One sample yielded the 6 T cell receptor beta chains listed below, sequenced in a study of CD8+ T cells in alopecia areata (dated 2018 in TCRdb). The library was made by the immunoSEQ multiplex PCR assay. To provide template for TCR sequencing, every sample had RNA extracted and reverse transcribed into cDNA. The table comes from immuneACCESS by way of TCRdb, which keeps in-frame sequences with V and J called. Part of the clones is missing from these tables; in studies checked, under half for an unresolved V gene and the rest for unknown reasons. The sample data list 150,000 or so clones, and approximately 45% of these were observed just once. The ten largest clones capture more than 6.5% of the sample. The sequenced sample was CD4+ T cells sorted from blood. The origin of the receptors is a human donor with alopecia areata.

This clone was counted only a few times. The J gene is TRBJ2-7, the V gene TRBV30; 8 bases match TRBD2. Trimming cost V 4 bases and J 6 bases; bases outside gene matches: 17. From germline, CDR1 is GTSNPN and CDR2 SVGIG (reference sequence). The CDR3 totals 16 residues. CDR3 DNA sequence: TGTGCCTGGAATGGGAAGGGAGCGGGAGAGTTCTCCGAGCAGTACTTC. Residues: CAWNGKGAGEFSEQYF.

A single count supports this clone. V usage is TRBV6-1 and J usage is TRBJ2-1; 8 bases are a match to TRBD2. The ends lost 2 bases at V and 4 bases at J; junction bases unmatched: 4. Germline assignment: CDR1 MNHNS and CDR2 SASEGT. The CDR3 has 15 amino acids. The CDR3 nucleotides read TGTGCCAGCAGTGAACTTACTAGCGGATACAATGAGCAGTTCTTC. Translating it yields CASSELTSGYNEQFF.

About this clone itself: Sequence at one end of the junction differs from germline and may be a read error. This chain uses TRBV11-2 with TRBJ2-7, with 12 bases identical to TRBD2. The CDR3 runs to 13 residues. Per the germline V gene, CDR1 is SGHAT and CDR2 is FQNNGV. CDR3 in DNA: TGTGCCAGCAGCTTCGGGCTAGCGGGAGGGCCTGCCTTC. This encodes CASSFGLAGGPAF.

The chain joins TRBV6-5 to TRBJ2-1; TRBD2 matches at 11 bases. CDR1 and CDR2 (germline): MNHEY, SVGAGI. This CDR3 comprises 16 residues. V dropped 2 bases and J dropped 3; count of bases not matched to a gene: 3. The CDR3, as DNA: TGTGCCAGCAGTTACGGAGGGACTAGCGGCTACAATGAGCAGTTCTTC. Its protein product is CASSYGGTSGYNEQFF.

The chain recombines TRBV29-1 with TRBJ2-7, with D perhaps TRBD2 (5 bases). The CDR3 has 11 residues. Germline V gene sequence: CDR1 SQVTM, CDR2 ANQGSEA. V lost 4 bases and J lost 7, with 11 bases in between. The CDR3 nucleotides read TGCAGCGTTGGAGGGCCGAGGGAGCAGTACTTC. Protein: CSVGGPREQYF.

This chain connects TRBV5-6 to TRBJ2-6, with 9 bases fitting TRBD1. After removal of 7 bases from V and 3 bases from J, the junction contained 5 bases not matched to a gene. CDR1 is SGHDT, CDR2 YYEEEE, per germline. The CDR3 consists of 15 residues. The CDR3 nucleotides are TGTGCCAGCGCACGGACAGGGGATGGGGCCAACGTCCTGACTTTC. This gives the protein CASARTGDGANVLTF.